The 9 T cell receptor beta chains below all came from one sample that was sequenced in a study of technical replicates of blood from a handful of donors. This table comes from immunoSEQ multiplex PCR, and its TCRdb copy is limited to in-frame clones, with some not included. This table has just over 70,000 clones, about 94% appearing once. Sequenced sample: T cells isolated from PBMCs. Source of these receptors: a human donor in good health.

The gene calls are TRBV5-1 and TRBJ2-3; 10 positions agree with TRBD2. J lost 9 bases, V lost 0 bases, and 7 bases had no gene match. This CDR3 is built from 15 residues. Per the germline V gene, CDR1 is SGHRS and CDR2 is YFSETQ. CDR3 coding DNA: TGCGCCAGCAGCTTGGTGGGCCTAGCGGGAGACACGCAGTATTTT. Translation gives CASSLVGLAGDTQYF.

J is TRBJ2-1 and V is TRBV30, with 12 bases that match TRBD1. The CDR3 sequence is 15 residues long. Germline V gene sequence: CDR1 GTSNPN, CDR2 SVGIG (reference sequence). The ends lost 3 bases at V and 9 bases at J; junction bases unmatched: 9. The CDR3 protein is CAWRLPGTGGGEQFF. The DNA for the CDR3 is TGTGCCTGGAGACTCCCCGGGACAGGGGGCGGTGAGCAGTTCTTC.

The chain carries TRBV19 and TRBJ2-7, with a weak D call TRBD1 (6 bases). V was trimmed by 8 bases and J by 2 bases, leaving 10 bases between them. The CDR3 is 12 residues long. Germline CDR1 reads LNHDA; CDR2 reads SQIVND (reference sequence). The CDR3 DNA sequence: TGTGCCAGTCAGGGGCGACCCTACGAGCAGTACTTC. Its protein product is CASQGRPYEQYF.

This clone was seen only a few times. In DNA form, the CDR3 reads TGCAGCGCCCACTCGACAGGGAAAGAGACCCAGTACTTC. Translating it yields CSAHSTGKETQYF. V gene TRBV29-1 combines with J gene TRBJ2-5, with 7 bases fitting TRBD1. The V gene end was trimmed by 7 bases and the J gene end by 3 bases; junction bases not matched to a gene: 8. There are 13 residues in the CDR3. Looked up from germline, CDR1 is SQVTM and CDR2 is ANQGSEA. The variable domain in full, with the rest retrieved from reference TRBV29-1 and TRBJ2-5, is SAVISQKPSRDICQRGTSLTIQCQVDSQVTMMFWYRQQPGQSLTLIATANQGSEATYESGFVIDKFPISRPNLTFSTLTVSNMSPEDSSIYLCSAHSTGKETQYFGPGTRLLVL.

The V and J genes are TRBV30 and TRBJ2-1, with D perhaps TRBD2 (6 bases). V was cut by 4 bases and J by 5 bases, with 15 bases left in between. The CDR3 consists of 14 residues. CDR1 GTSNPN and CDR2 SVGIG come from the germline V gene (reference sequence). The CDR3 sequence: CAWNRELFHNEQFF. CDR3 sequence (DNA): TGTGCCTGGAATCGGGAGCTTTTTCACAATGAGCAGTTCTTC.

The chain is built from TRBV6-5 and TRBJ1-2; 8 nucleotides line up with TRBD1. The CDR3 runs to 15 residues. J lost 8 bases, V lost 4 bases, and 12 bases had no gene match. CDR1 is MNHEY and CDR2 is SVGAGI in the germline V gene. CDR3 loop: CASSSRDRLGGGYTF. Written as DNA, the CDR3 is TGTGCCAGCAGTTCCCGGGACAGGCTCGGGGGGGGCTACACCTTC.

CDR3 sequence: CASSEGQRGITTDTQYF. The DNA of the CDR3 is TGTGCCAGCAGTGAAGGCCAGCGGGGTATAACCACAGATACGCAGTATTTT. The chain links TRBV6-1 to TRBJ2-3; 7 bases line up with TRBD2. Germline CDR1 MNHNS, CDR2 SASEGT. V shed 1 base and J 2 bases; nucleotides not matched to a gene: 9. The CDR3 contains 17 residues.

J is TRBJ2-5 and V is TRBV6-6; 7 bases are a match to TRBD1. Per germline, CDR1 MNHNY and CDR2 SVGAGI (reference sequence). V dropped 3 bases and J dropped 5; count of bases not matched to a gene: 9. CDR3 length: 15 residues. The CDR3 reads CASSYNFDRDETQYF. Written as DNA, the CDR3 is TGTGCCAGCAGTTATAATTTCGACAGGGATGAGACCCAGTACTTC.

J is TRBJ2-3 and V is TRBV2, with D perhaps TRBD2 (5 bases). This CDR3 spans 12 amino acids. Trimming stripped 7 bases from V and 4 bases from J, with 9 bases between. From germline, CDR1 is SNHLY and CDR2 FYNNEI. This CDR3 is CASNRRSDTQYF. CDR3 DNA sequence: TGTGCCAGCAATAGGAGGTCAGATACGCAGTATTTT.